One sample yielded the 4 T cell receptor beta chains listed below, sequenced in a study of tumor-infiltrating lymphocytes in primary liver carcinoma. Constant-region priming of approximately 500 ng total RNA yielded TCR beta cDNA. Amplification in three nested multiplex PCR rounds with slightly modified ARM-PCR gave rise to TCR beta libraries. The first two PCR rounds used TRBV1-TRBV30 forward primers with a C-beta reverse primer, about 10 cycles each. TCRdb analysed the multiplex PCR reads with MiXCR anew, one entry per CDR3 protein. The sample gives fewer than 85,000 distinct CDR3 sequences, 69% of which show up once; 26% is in the top ten. Co-extraction of both nucleic acids (RNA and DNA) used roughly 20-33 mg of unsorted bulk tissue. The sample was tumor-adjacent normal liver tissue. The receptors were sampled from a man aged 40-50 years with primary liver carcinoma and hepatitis B virus infection.

This clonotype was seen at least ten times. The chain is built from TRBV24-1 and TRBJ2-1; D is tentatively TRBD1 or TRBD2 (5 bases each). Germline V gene lookup returns CDR1 KGHDR and CDR2 SFDVKD. V was clipped by 5 bases and J by 7 bases, with 14 bases between them. The CDR3 is made up of 14 amino acids. In nucleotides, the CDR3 is TGTGCCACCAGTGTTCGAGGGGATGGGAATGAGCAGTTCTTC. Its protein product is CATSVRGDGNEQFF.

With respect to this clonotype: Because it lacks the conserved phenylalanine or tryptophan at the end, this CDR3 is likely a read error. The rearrangement uses TRBV11-2 and TRBJ2-4; D is possibly TRBD2 (5 bases). The germline V gene has CDR1 SGHAT and CDR2 FQNNGV. This CDR3 is built from 13 residues. V was pared by 9 bases and J by 9 bases, with 18 bases between. The CDR3 loop is CASRDRTHGIQYI. CDR3 sequence (DNA): TGTGCCAGTCGGGATCGGACCCACGGCATTCAGTACATC.

On this clonotype: This clone may be a read error of a much larger clone one base away. The J gene is TRBJ2-7, the V gene TRBV12-3 or TRBV12-4, with 7 bases lining up with TRBD1. Unmatched junction bases numbered 7, after V lost 8 bases and J lost 6 bases. The CDR3 runs 12 residues. The CDR3 nucleotides are TGTGCCAGCGGTCGACAGGGCTCCGAGCAGTACTTC. It translates to CASGRQGSEQYF.

Turning to this clonotype: The CDR3 end shows no conserved phenylalanine or tryptophan, and so a read error is likely. The rearrangement links TRBV6-6 to TRBJ2-3; D may be TRBD1 or TRBD2 (5 bases each). The CDR3 loop spans 15 amino acids. Per germline, CDR1 MNHNY and CDR2 SVGAGI (reference sequence). V lost 7 bases to trimming and J lost 1 base, with 15 bases between them. This CDR3 is CASTDLGRGTDTQYY. The DNA of the CDR3 is TGTGCCAGCACCGACCTGGGGCGGGGCACAGATACGCAGTATTAT.